This T cell receptor (beta chain) was identified during a study of CD8+ T cells in alopecia areata. Worth noting for this clone: Its antigen is as yet unknown.

Individuals with alopecia areata gave both lesional scalp punch biopsies and peripheral blood for collection. In germline, CDR1 is SGHNT, CDR2 YENEEA. Trimming stripped 3 bases from V and 7 bases from J, with 13 bases between. The CDR3 spans 15 residues. Following extraction, RNA underwent reverse transcription to cDNA, which served as the sequencing template. This table comes from immunoSEQ multiplex PCR, and its TCRdb copy is limited to in-frame clones, with some not included. This table holds some 99,000 clones, less than 50% found once. Study-level results: TCR sharing was clearer in mice than between patients, perhaps partly owing to patient HLA diversity.

The receptor comes from a human donor with alopecia areata. The chain employs TRBV11-3 and TRBJ1-6; tentatively, D is TRBD1 (5 bases). Sequencing was carried out using CD4+ T cells sorted from blood. CDR3 sequence: CASSLGQGGNSPLHF. CDR3 DNA sequence: TGTGCCAGCAGCTTGGGCCAGGGTGGCAATTCACCCCTCCACTTT. The full variable domain, its missing parts supplied by reference TRBV11-3 and TRBJ1-6, is EAGVVQSPRYKIIEKKQPVAFWCNPISGHNTLYWYLQNLGQGPELLIRYENEEAVDDSQLPKDRFSAERLKGVDSTLKIQPAELGDSAVYLCASSLGQGGNSPLHFGNGTRLTVT.